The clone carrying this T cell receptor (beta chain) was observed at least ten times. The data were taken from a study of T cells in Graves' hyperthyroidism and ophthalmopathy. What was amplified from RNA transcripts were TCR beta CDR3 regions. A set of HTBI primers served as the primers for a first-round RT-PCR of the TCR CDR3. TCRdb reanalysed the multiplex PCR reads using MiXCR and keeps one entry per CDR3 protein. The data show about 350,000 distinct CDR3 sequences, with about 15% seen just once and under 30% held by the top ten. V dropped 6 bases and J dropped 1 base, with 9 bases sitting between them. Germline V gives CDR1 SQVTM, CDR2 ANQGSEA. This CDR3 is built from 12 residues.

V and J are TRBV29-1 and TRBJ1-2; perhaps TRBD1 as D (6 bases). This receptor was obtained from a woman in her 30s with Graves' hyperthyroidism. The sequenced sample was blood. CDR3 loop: CSVEDSNYGYTF. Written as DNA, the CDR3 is TGCAGCGTCGAGGACAGTAACTATGGCTACACCTTC. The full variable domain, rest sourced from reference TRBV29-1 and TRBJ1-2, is SAVISQKPSRDICQRGTSLTIQCQVDSQVTMMFWYRQQPGQSLTLIATANQGSEATYESGFVIDKFPISRPNLTFSTLTVSNMSPEDSSIYLCSVEDSNYGYTFGSGTRLTVV.